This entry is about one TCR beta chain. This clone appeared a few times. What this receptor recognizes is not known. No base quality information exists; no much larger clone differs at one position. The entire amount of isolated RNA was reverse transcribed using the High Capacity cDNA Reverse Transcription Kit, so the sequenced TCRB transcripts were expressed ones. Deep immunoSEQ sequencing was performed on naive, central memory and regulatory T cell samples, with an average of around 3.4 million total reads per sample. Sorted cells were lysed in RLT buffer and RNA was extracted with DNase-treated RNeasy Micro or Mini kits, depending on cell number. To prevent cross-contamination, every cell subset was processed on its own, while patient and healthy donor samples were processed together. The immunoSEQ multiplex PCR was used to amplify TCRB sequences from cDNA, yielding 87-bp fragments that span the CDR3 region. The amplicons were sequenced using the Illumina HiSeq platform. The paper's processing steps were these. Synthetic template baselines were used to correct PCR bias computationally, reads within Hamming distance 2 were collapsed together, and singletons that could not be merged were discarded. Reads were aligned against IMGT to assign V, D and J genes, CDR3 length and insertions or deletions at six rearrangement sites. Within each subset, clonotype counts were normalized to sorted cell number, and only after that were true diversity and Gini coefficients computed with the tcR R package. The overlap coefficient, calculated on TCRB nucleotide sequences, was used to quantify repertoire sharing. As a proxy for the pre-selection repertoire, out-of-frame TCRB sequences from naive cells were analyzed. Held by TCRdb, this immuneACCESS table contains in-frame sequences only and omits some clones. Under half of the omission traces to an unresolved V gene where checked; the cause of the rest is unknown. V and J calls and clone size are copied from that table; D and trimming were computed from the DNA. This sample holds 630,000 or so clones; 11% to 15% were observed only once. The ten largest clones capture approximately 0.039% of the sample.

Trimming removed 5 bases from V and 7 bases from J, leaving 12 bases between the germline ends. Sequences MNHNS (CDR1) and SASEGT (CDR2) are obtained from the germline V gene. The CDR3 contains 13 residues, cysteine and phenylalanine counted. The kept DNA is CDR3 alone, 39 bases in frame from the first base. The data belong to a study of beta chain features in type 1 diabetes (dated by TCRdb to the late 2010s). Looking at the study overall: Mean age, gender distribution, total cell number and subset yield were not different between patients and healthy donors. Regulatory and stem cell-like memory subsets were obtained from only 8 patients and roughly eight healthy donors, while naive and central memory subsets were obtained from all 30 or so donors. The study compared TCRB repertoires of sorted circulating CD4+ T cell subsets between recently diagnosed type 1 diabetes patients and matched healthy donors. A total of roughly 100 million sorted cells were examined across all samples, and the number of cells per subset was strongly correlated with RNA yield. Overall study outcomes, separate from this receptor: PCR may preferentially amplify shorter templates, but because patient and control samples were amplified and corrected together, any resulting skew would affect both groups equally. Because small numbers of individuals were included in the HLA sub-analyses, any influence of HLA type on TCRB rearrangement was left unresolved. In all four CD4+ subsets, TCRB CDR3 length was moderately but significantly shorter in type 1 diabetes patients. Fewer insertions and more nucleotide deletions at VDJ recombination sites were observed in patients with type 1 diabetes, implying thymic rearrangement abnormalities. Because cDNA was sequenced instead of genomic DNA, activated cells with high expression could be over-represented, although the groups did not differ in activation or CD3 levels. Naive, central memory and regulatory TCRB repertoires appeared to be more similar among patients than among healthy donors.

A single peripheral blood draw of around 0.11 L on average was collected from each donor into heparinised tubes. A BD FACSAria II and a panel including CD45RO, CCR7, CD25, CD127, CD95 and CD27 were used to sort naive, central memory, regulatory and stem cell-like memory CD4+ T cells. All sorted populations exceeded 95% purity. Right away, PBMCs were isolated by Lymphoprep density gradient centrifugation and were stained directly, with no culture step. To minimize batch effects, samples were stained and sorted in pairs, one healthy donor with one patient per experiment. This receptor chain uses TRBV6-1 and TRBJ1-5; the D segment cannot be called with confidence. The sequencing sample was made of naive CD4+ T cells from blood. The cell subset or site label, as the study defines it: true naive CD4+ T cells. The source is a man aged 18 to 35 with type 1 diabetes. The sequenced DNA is TGTGCCAGCAGTTTAGCTGACAACCAGCCCCAGCATTTT. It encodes CASSLADNQPQHF.